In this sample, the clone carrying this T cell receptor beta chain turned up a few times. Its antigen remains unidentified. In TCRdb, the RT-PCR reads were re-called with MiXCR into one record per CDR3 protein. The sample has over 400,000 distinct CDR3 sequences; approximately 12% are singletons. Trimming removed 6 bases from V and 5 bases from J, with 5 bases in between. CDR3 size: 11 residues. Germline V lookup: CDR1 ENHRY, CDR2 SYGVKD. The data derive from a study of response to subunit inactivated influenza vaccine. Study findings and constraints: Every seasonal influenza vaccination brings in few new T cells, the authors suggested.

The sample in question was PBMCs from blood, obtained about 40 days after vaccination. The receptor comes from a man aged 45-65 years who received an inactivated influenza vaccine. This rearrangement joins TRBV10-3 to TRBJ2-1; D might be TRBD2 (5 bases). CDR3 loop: CAIRLDNEQFF. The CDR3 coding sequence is TGTGCCATCAGACTAGACAATGAGCAGTTCTTC.